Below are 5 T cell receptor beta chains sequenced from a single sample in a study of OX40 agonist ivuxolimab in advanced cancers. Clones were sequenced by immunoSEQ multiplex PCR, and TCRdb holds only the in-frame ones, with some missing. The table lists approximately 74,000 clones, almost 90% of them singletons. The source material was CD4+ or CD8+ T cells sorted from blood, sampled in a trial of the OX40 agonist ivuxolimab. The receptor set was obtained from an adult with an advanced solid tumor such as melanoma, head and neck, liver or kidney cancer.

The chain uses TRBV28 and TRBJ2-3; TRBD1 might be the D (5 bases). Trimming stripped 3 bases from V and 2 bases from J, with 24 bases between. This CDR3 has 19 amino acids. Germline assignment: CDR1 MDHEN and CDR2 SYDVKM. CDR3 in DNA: TGTGCCAGCAGTTTGATTTTTTGGTGGGGCCCTAAGGTCACAGATACGCAGTATTTT. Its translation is CASSLIFWWGPKVTDTQYF.

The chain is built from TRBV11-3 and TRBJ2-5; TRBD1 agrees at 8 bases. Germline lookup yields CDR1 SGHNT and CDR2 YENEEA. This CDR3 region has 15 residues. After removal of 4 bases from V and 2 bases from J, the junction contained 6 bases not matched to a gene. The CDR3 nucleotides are TGTGCCAGCAGCTCTCGGGACAGGCGGCAAGAGACCCAGTACTTC. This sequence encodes CASSSRDRRQETQYF.

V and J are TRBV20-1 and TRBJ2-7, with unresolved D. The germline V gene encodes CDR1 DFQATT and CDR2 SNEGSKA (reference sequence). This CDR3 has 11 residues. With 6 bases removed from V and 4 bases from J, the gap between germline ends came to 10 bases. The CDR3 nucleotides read TGCAGTGCGCAGGACCGTTACGAGCAGTACTTC. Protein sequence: CSAQDRYEQYF.

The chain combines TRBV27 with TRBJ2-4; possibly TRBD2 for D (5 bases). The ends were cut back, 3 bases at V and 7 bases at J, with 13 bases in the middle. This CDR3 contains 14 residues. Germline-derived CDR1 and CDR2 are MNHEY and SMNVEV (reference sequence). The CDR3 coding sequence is TGTGCCAGCAGTTTGGCCGGGGTCCGGAACATTCAGTACTTC. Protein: CASSLAGVRNIQYF.

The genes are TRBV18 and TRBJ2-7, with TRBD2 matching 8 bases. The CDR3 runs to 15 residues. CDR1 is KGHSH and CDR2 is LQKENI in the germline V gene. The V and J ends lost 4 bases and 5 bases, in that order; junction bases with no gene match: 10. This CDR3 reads CASSRVSGGPDEQYF. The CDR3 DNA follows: TGTGCCAGCTCACGGGTATCGGGAGGGCCGGACGAGCAGTACTTC.